Given below is one TCR beta chain in context. The source of the sample is a study of blood T cell repertoires in COVID-19. As for the study in general: Samples came from the United States, Italy and Spain, spanning acute and convalescent COVID-19. Nucleic acid was either cDNA or gDNA, and it came from T cells, B-cell-depleted T cells, or PBMCs.

Per the study methods: Quantification of nucleated cells was approximated via reference gene primer amplification. The table came from immunoSEQ multiplex PCR; TCRdb's copy has only in-frame clones and leaves some out. V, J and clone size derive from that table, while D and trimming were established from the DNA sequence. In the table there are about 200,000 clones, over 70% of which are singletons. V shed 0 bases and J shed 4 bases, with 8 bases lying between them. Germline CDR1 reads KGHSH; CDR2 reads LQKENI. This CDR3 has 14 amino acids. The clonotype originates from a woman aged 70-85 years with acute or convalescent COVID-19. Sequenced sample: peripheral blood. This chain uses TRBV18 with TRBJ2-3, with D possibly TRBD2 on 5 matching bases. CDR3 DNA: TGTGCCAGCTCACCACCCGGGGATCCAGATACGCAGTATTTT. Protein sequence: CASSPPGDPDTQYF. The entire variable domain, with the rest obtained from reference TRBV18 and TRBJ2-3, is as follows: NAGVMQNPRHLVRRRGQEARLRCSPMKGHSHVYWYRQLPEEGLKFMVYLQKENIIDESGMPKERFSAEFPKEGPSILRIQQVVRGDSAAYFCASSPPGDPDTQYFGPGTRLTVL.